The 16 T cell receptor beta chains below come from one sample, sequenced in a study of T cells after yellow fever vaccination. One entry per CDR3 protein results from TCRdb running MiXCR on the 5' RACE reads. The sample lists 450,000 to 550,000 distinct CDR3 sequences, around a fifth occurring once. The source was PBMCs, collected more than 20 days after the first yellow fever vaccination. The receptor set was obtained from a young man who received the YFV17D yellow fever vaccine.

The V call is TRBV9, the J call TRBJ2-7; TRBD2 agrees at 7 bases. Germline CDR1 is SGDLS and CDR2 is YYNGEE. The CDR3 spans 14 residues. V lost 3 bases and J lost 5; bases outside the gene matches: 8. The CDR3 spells CASSGGLGGNEQYF. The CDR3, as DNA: TGTGCCAGCAGCGGAGGACTAGGAGGTAACGAGCAGTACTTC.

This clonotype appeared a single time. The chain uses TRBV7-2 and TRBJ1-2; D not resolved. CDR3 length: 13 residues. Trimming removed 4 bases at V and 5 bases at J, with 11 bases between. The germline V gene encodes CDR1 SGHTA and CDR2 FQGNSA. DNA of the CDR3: TGTGCCAGCAGCTCCGGGATAGATTATGGCTACACCTTC. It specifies CASSSGIDYGYTF.

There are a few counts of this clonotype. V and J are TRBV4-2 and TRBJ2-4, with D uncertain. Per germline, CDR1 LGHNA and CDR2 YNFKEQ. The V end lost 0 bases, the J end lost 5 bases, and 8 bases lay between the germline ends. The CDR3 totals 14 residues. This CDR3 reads CASSQEERENIQYF. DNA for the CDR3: TGTGCCAGCAGCCAAGAGGAAAGGGAAAACATTCAGTACTTC.

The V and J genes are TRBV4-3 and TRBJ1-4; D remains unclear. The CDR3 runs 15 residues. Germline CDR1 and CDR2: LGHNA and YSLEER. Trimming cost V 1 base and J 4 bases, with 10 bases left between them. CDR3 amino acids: CASSQGTVINEKLFF. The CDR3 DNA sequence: TGCGCCAGCAGCCAAGGAACAGTGATTAATGAAAAACTGTTTTTT.

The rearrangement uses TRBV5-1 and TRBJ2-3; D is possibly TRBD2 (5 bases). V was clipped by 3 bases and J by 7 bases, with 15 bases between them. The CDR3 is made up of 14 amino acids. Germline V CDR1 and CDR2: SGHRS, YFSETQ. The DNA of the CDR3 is TGCGCCAGCAGCTCCCGGGAACAACTCTATACGCAGTATTTT. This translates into CASSSREQLYTQYF.

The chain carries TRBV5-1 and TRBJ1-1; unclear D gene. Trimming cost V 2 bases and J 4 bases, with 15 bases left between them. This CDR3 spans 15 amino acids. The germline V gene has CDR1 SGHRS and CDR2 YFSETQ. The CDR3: CASSFTVGLGTEAFF. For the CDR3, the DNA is TGCGCCAGCAGCTTCACAGTCGGGTTGGGCACTGAAGCTTTCTTT.

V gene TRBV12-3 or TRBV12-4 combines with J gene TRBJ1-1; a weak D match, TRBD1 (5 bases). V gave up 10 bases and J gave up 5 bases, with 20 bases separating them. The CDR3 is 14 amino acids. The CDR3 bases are TGTGCCACCGGATGGGGGGGAAGAGAAACTGAAGCTTTCTTT. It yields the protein CATGWGGRETEAFF.

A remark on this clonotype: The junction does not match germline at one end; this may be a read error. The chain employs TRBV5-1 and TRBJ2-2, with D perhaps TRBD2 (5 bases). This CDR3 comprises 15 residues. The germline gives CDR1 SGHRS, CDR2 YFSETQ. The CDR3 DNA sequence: TGCGCCAGCAGCTTGGAAACAGTATTCACCGGGGTGCTGTTTTTT. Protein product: CASSLETVFTGVLFF.

The CDR3 bases are TGCGCCAGCAGCCAAGATCGCGGCGGGGGGGCGGTAGAGACCCAGTACTTC. This encodes CASSQDRGGGAVETQYF. V usage is TRBV4-1 and J usage is TRBJ2-5; 9 bases match TRBD2. CDR3 length equals 17 residues. V trimming: 0 bases; J trimming: 4 bases; junction bases outside the gene matches: 9. Germline V gene sequence: CDR1 MGHRA, CDR2 YSYEKL.

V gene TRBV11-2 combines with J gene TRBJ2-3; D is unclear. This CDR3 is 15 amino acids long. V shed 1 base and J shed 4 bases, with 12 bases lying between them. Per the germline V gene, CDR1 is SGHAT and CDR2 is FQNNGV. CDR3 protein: CASSLVGRLADTQYF. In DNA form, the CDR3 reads TGTGCCAGCAGCTTAGTAGGGCGTCTCGCAGATACGCAGTATTTT.

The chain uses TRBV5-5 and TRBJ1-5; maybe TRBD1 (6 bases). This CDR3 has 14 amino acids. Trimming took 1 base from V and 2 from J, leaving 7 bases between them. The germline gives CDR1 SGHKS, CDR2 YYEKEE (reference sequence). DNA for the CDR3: TGTGCCAGCAGCTTGCGGACAGGCAATCAGCCCCAGCATTTT. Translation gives CASSLRTGNQPQHF.

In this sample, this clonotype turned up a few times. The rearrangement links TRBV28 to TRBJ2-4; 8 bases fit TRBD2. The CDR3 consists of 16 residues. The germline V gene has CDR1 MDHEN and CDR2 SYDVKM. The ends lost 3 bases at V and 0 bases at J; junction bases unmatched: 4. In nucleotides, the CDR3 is TGTGCCAGCAGTTTGAGCCTAGCGGGAGCCAAAAACATTCAGTACTTC. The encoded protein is CASSLSLAGAKNIQYF.

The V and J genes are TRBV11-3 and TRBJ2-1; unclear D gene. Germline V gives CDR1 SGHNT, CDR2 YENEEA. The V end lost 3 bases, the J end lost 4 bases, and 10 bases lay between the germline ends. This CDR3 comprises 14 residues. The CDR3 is CASSLGVLYNEQFF. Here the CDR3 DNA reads TGTGCCAGCAGCTTGGGCGTGCTATACAATGAGCAGTTCTTC.

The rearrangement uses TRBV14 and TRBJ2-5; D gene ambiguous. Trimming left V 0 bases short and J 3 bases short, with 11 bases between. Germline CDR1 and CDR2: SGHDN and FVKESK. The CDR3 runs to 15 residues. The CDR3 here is CASSQDLTSEETQYF. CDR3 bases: TGTGCCAGCAGCCAAGATCTCACTTCTGAAGAGACCCAGTACTTC.

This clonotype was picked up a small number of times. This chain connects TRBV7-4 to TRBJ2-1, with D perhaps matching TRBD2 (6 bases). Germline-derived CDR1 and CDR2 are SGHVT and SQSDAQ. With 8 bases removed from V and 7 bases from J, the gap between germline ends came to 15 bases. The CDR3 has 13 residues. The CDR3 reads CASPSGVRNEQFF. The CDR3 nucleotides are TGTGCCAGCCCCTCGGGGGTTAGGAATGAGCAGTTCTTC.

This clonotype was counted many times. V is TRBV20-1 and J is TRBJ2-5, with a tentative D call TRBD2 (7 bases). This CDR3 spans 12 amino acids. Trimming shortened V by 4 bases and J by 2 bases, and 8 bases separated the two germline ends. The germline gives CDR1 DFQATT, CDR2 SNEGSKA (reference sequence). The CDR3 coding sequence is TGCAGTGCTAAGGGGGGGCAAGAGACCCAGTACTTC. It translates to CSAKGGQETQYF.